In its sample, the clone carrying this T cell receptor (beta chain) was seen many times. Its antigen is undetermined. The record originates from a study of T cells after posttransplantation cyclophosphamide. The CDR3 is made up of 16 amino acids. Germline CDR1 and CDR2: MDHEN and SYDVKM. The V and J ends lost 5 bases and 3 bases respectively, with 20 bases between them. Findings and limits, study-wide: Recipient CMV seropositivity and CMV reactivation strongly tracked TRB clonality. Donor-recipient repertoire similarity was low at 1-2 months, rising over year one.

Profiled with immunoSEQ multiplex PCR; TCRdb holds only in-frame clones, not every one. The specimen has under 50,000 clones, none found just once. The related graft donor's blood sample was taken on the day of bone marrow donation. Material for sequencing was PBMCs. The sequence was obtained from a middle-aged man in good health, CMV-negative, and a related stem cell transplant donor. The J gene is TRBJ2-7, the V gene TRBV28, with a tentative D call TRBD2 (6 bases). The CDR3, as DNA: TGTGCCAGCAGTCTATTTGGTGGGGGGAGTGGCTACGAGCAGTACTTC. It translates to CASSLFGGGSGYEQYF.